These 20 T cell receptor beta chains came from one sample sequenced in a study of shared clonotypes between healthy human individuals (dated by TCRdb to about 2020). The library was prepared using the immunoSEQ multiplex PCR assay. Here the immuneACCESS table is served through TCRdb, limited to in-frame sequences with V and J called. Missing clones are a known gap in these copies; in checked studies unresolved V genes cover under half, and the rest lacks a known reason. The table for this sample lists 1,400,000 or so clones; approximately 98.5% of them were counted only once. 0.3% to 0.45% of the sample rests with the top ten. Sequences were obtained from naive CD4+ T cells sorted from blood. What this sample's cell subset or site label stands for: CD45RA+ positively selected. The receptor set was obtained from a man aged 25-45 years in good health.

This clone was counted a single time. This chain connects TRBV5-1 to TRBJ2-5; D is possibly TRBD1 (5 bases). CDR1 and CDR2 (germline): SGHRS, YFSETQ. Trimming took 4 bases from V and 5 from J, leaving 18 bases between them. This CDR3 is built from 15 residues. CDR3 coding DNA: TGCGCCAGCAGCCGTGGCGTAGGGGTGATGGAGACCCAGTACTTC. Translation: CASSRGVGVMETQYF.

The rearrangement links TRBV5-5 to TRBJ2-1; TRBD1 is a possible D gene (6 bases). Germline CDR1 reads SGHKS; CDR2 reads YYEKEE (reference sequence). This CDR3 is 15 amino acids long. V dropped 4 bases and J dropped 0 bases, with 11 bases sitting between them. DNA for the CDR3: TGTGCCAGCAGCCGACAGGCAAGCTCCTACAATGAGCAGTTCTTC. This sequence encodes CASSRQASSYNEQFF.

The chain uses TRBV25-1 and TRBJ1-3; TRBD1 matches at 8 bases. The CDR3 runs to 15 residues. CDR1 and CDR2 from the germline V gene are MGHDK and SYGVNS. The J segment lost 4 bases and the V segment lost 1 base, leaving 3 bases of the junction unmatched. The CDR3 region is CASSEFRGRGNTIYF. The CDR3, as DNA: TGTGCCAGCAGTGAATTCAGGGGGCGGGGAAACACCATATATTTT.

This chain uses TRBV19 with TRBJ2-7; no clear D. The CDR3 loop spans 14 amino acids. Trimming took 8 bases from V and 0 from J, leaving 14 bases between them. Germline V lookup: CDR1 LNHDA, CDR2 SQIVND (reference sequence). The chain's CDR3 is CASSVARSSYEQYF. DNA of the CDR3: TGTGCCAGTTCTGTAGCTAGGAGCTCCTACGAGCAGTACTTC. The full variable domain, its missing parts supplied by reference TRBV19 and TRBJ2-7, is DGGITQSPKYLFRKEGQNVTLSCEQNLNHDAMYWYRQDPGQGLRLIYYSQIVNDFQKGDIAEGYSVSREKKESFPLTVTSAQKNPTAFYLCASSVARSSYEQYFGPGTRLTVT.

The chain joins TRBV11-2 to TRBJ2-7, with no clear D. The CDR3 loop spans 15 amino acids. Trimming stripped 0 bases from V and 0 bases from J, with 9 bases between. Germline V gene lookup returns CDR1 SGHAT and CDR2 FQNNGV. In nucleotides, the CDR3 is TGTGCCAGCAGCTTAGAAAGATCAGGCTCCTACGAGCAGTACTTC. It specifies CASSLERSGSYEQYF.

The genes are TRBV15 and TRBJ1-5, with 7 positions matching TRBD1. The CDR3 is 17 residues long. Unmatched junction bases numbered 10, after V lost 0 bases and J lost 5 bases. In germline, CDR1 is LNHNV, CDR2 YYDKDF (reference sequence). The CDR3 loop reads CATSRERGQTRDQPQHF. CDR3 nucleotide sequence: TGTGCCACCAGCAGAGAACGGGGACAGACTAGGGATCAGCCCCAGCATTTT.

This clone was recorded only once. The chain is built from TRBV7-2 and TRBJ2-2; the match to TRBD2 covers 10 bases. This CDR3 is built from 15 residues. Germline values: CDR1 SGHTA, CDR2 FQGNSA. V gave up 1 base and J gave up 5 bases; unmatched junction bases: 1. CDR3 sequence (DNA): TGTGCCAGCAGCTTAGAGCGGGAGGGTACCGGGGAGCTGTTTTTT. The encoded protein is CASSLEREGTGELFF.

The chain employs TRBV7-8 and TRBJ1-5; D gene unclear. From germline, CDR1 is SGHVS and CDR2 FQNEAQ. The CDR3 is 13 residues long. The V end lost 4 bases, the J end lost 4 bases, and 8 bases lay between the germline ends. CDR3 region: CASSSRPNQPQHF. The CDR3 nucleotides read TGTGCCAGCAGCTCACGGCCGAATCAGCCCCAGCATTTT. The full variable domain, completed using reference TRBV7-8 and TRBJ1-5, is GAGVSQSPRYKVAKRGQDVALRCDPISGHVSLFWYQQALGQGPEFLTYFQNEAQLDKSGLPSDRFFAERPEGSVSTLKIQRTQQEDSAVYLCASSSRPNQPQHFGDGTRLSIL.

The rearrangement uses TRBV18 and TRBJ2-5, with D possibly TRBD1 on 5 matching bases. CDR1 is KGHSH and CDR2 is LQKENI in the germline V gene. This CDR3 has 16 residues. Trimming left V 1 base short and J 2 bases short, with 14 bases between. CDR3 sequence reads: CASSPLGRVIQETQYF. The DNA of the CDR3 is TGTGCCAGCTCACCACTGGGCAGGGTCATACAAGAGACCCAGTACTTC.

The chain links TRBV30 to TRBJ2-3; 8 nucleotides line up with TRBD2. The CDR3 covers 14 residues. Per the germline V gene, CDR1 is GTSNPN and CDR2 is SVGIG (reference sequence). Trimming removed 5 bases from V and 1 base from J; junction bases left unmatched: 5. For the CDR3, the DNA is TGTGCCTGGTGTAGACTAGCGCGCACAGATACGCAGTATTTT. Its translation: CAWCRLARTDTQYF.

V and J are TRBV11-1 and TRBJ2-5; D ambiguous. Trimming removed 5 bases from V and 2 bases from J, with 9 bases in between. Germline assignment: CDR1 SGHAT and CDR2 FQDESV (reference sequence). The CDR3 spans 13 residues. The CDR3, as DNA: TGTGCCAGCAGCCCCAGGACGCAAGAGACCCAGTACTTC. Translation gives CASSPRTQETQYF.

The CDR3, as DNA: TGTGCCAGCGGGCCAGGGATCTCCTACAATGAGCAGTTCTTC. Translated: CASGPGISYNEQFF. V is TRBV9 and J is TRBJ2-1; possible D gene TRBD1, 5 bases. Trimming removed 7 bases at V and 0 bases at J, with 11 bases between. The germline gives CDR1 SGDLS, CDR2 YYNGEE. The CDR3 has 14 residues.

The chain has TRBV5-1 and TRBJ1-1; 7 nucleotides line up with TRBD1. The germline gives CDR1 SGHRS, CDR2 YFSETQ. This CDR3 comprises 15 residues. Unmatched junction bases numbered 2, after V lost 0 bases and J lost 0 bases. The CDR3 DNA reads TGCGCCAGCAGCTTGGGGACAGGAGTGAACACTGAAGCTTTCTTT. This gives the protein CASSLGTGVNTEAFF.

The chain couples TRBV6-1 to TRBJ2-7; no clear D. CDR3 length: 13 amino acids. Germline CDR1 is MNHNS and CDR2 is SASEGT. With 2 bases removed from V and 4 bases from J, the gap between germline ends came to 9 bases. CDR3 DNA sequence: TGTGCCAGCAGTGAACGTAGTCCGTACGAGCAGTACTTC. Its translation: CASSERSPYEQYF.

The V and J genes are TRBV5-1 and TRBJ2-5, with D possibly being TRBD1 or TRBD2 (5 bases each). The CDR3 is made up of 14 amino acids. Germline V lookup: CDR1 SGHRS, CDR2 YFSETQ. V was trimmed by 5 bases and J by 1 base, leaving 12 bases between them. The CDR3 here is CASSLGEPQETQYF. As DNA, the CDR3 is TGCGCCAGCAGTCTAGGGGAGCCCCAAGAGACCCAGTACTTC.

The chain recombines TRBV6-6 with TRBJ2-1, with D possibly being TRBD1 or TRBD2 (5 bases each). Between the trimmed V and J ends, which lost 5 bases and 4 bases, there was a span of 18 bases. Germline V gene sequence: CDR1 MNHNY, CDR2 SVGAGI (reference sequence). The CDR3 spans 16 residues. CDR3 loop: CASSPASGPGYNEQFF. CDR3 DNA sequence: TGTGCCAGCAGTCCCGCTTCGGGACCGGGGTACAATGAGCAGTTCTTC.

This clone has only one observation. The rearrangement links TRBV19 to TRBJ1-1; D unresolved. This CDR3 spans 15 amino acids. The germline gives CDR1 LNHDA, CDR2 SQIVND (reference sequence). Trimming cost V 3 bases and J 2 bases, with 13 bases left between them. CDR3 DNA: TGTGCCAGTAGTATTTCTGGGCCTTTCAACACTGAAGCTTTCTTT. Encoded protein: CASSISGPFNTEAFF.

For this clone: The junction does not match germline at one end; this may be a read error. The chain employs TRBV28 and TRBJ1-1; tentative D call: TRBD1 (5 bases). Looked up from germline, CDR1 is MDHEN and CDR2 is SYDVKM. The CDR3 is 12 amino acids. The CDR3, as DNA: TGTGCCTGCAGGGCCCAGGACACTGAAGCTTTCTTT. Its protein product is CACRAQDTEAFF.

This chain connects TRBV6-1 to TRBJ2-3; no firm D call. The CDR3 length is 14 residues. Germline V gene lookup returns CDR1 MNHNS and CDR2 SASEGT. Between the trimmed V and J ends, which lost 4 bases and 0 bases, there was a span of 8 bases. The CDR3 DNA sequence: TGTGCCAGCAGTGCCACAGCTAGCACAGATACGCAGTATTTT. The encoded protein is CASSATASTDTQYF.

The chain combines TRBV10-1 with TRBJ2-2; D is possibly TRBD2 (6 bases). Trimming left V 5 bases short and J 4 bases short, with 8 bases between. The CDR3 has 13 residues. The germline CDR1 and CDR2 sequences are WNHNN and SYGVQD (reference sequence). The CDR3 bases are TGCGCCAGCAGTAAACTAGCCACCGGGGAGCTGTTTTTT. Its translation: CASSKLATGELFF.